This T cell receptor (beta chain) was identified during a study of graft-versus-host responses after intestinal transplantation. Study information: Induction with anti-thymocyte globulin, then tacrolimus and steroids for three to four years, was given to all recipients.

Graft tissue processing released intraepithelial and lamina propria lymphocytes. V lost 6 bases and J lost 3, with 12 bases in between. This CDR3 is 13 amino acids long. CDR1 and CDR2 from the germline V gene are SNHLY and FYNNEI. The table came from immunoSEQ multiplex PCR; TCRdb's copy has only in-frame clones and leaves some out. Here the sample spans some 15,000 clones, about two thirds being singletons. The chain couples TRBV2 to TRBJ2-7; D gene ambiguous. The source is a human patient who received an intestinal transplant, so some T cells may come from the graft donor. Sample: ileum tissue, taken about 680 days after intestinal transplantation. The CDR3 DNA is TGTGCCAGCAGGGTAGGGAATAGCTACGAGCAGTACTTC. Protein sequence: CASRVGNSYEQYF.